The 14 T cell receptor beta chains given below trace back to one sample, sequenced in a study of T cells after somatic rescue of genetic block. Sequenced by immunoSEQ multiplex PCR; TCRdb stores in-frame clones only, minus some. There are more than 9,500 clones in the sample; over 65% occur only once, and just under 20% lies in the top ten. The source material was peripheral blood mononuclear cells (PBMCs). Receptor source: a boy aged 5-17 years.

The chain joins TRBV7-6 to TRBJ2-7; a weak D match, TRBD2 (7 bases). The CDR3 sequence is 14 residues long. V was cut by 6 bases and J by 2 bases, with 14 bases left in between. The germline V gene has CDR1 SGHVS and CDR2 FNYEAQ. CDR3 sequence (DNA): TGTGCCAGCAGTTCCAGGGGAGGGGCCTACGAGCAGTACTTC. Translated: CASSSRGGAYEQYF. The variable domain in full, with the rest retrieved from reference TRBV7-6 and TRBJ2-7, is GAGVSQSPRYKVTKRGQDVALRCDPISGHVSLYWYRQALGQGPEFLTYFNYEAQQDKSGLPNDRFSAERPEGSISTLTIQRTEQRDSAMYRCASSSRGGAYEQYFGPGTRLTVT.

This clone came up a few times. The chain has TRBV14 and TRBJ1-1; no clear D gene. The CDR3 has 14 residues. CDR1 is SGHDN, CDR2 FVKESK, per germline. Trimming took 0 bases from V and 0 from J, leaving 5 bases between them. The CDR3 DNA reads TGTGCCAGCAGCCAAGATCTACTGAACACTGAAGCTTTCTTT. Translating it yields CASSQDLLNTEAFF.

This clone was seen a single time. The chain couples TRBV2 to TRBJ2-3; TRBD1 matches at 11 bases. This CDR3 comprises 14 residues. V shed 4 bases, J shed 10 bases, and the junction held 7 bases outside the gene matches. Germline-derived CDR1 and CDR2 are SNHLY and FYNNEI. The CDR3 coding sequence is TGTGCCAGCAGTGCCGGGACAGGGGGTGCGGCGCAGTATTTT. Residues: CASSAGTGGAAQYF.

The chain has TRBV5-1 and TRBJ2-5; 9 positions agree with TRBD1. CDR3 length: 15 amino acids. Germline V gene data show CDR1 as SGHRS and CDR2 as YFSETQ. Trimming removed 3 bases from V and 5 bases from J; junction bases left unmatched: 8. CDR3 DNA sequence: TGCGCCAGCAGCTCCCGCCGGGGACAGGGTGAGACCCAGTACTTC. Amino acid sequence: CASSSRRGQGETQYF. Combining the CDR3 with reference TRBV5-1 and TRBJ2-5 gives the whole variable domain KAGVTQTPRYLIKTRGQQVTLSCSPISGHRSVSWYQQTPGQGLQFLFEYFSETQRNKGNFPGRFSGRQFSNSRSEMNVSTLELGDSALYLCASSSRRGQGETQYFGPGTRLLVL.

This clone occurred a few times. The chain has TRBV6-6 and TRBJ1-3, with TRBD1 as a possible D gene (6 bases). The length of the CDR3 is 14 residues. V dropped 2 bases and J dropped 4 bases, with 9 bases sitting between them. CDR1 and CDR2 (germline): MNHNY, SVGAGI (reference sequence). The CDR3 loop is CASSYGGEGNTIYF. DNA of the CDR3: TGTGCCAGCAGTTACGGGGGCGAAGGAAACACCATATATTTT.

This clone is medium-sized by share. The CDR3 sequence is CAWSVTRDSNYGYTF. The CDR3 DNA reads as TGTGCCTGGAGTGTAACTCGGGACAGTAACTATGGCTACACCTTC. The V gene is TRBV30, the J gene TRBJ1-2; 7 bases match TRBD1. The CDR3 consists of 15 residues. Germline V gives CDR1 GTSNPN, CDR2 SVGIG (reference sequence). Trimming cost V 0 bases and J 1 base; bases outside gene matches: 5.

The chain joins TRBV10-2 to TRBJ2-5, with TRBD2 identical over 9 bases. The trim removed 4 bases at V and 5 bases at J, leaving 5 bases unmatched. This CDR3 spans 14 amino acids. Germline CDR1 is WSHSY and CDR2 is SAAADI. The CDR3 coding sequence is TGCGCCAGCAGTGCGGGACTAGCCAGGGAGACCCAGTACTTC. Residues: CASSAGLARETQYF.

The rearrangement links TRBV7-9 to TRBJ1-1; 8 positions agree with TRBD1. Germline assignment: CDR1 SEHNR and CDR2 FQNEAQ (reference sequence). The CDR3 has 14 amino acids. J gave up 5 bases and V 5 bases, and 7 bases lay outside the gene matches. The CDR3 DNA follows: TGTGCCAGCAGCAGTTGGACAGGGTATACTGAAGCTTTCTTT. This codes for CASSSWTGYTEAFF.

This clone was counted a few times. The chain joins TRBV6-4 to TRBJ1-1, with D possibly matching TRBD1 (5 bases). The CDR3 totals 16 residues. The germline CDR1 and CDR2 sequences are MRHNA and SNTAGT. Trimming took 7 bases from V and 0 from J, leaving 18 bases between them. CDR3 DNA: TGTGCCAGCACCCACACAGGCTGGAACATGAACACTGAAGCTTTCTTT. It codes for CASTHTGWNMNTEAFF.

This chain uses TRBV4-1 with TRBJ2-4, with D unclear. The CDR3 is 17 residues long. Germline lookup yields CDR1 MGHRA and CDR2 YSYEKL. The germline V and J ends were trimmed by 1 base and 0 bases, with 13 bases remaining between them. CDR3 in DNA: TGCGCCAGCAGCCAAGCCCTGTCACCGCTAGCCAAAAACATTCAGTACTTC. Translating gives CASSQALSPLAKNIQYF.

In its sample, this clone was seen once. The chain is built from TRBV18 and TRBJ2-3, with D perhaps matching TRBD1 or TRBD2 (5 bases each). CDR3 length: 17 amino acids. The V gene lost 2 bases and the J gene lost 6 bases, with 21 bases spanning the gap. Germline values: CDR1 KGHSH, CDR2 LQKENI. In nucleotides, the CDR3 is TGTGCCAGCTCACCAGTTGCCGGGACGGACAAAGGGGATACGCAGTATTTT. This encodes CASSPVAGTDKGDTQYF.

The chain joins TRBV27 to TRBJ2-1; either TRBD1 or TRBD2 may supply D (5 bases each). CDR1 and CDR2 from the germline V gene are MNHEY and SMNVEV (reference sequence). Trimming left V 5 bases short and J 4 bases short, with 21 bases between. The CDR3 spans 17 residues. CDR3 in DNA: TGTGCCAGCAGTCAGACCTCAGGGACGAGCCCTTACAATGAGCAGTTCTTC. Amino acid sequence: CASSQTSGTSPYNEQFF.

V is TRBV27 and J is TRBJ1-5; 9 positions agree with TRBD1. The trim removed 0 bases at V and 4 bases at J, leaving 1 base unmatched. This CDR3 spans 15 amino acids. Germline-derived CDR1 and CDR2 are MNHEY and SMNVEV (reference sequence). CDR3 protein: CASSLSTGGNQPQHF. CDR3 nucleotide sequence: TGTGCCAGCAGTTTATCGACAGGGGGGAATCAGCCCCAGCATTTT.

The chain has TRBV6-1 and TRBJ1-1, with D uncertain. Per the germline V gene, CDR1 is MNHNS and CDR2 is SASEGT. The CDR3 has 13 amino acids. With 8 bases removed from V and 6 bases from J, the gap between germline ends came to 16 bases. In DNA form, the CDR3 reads TGTGCCAGCTTCTTCCGGACGGCCCCTGAAGCTTTCTTT. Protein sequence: CASFFRTAPEAFF.